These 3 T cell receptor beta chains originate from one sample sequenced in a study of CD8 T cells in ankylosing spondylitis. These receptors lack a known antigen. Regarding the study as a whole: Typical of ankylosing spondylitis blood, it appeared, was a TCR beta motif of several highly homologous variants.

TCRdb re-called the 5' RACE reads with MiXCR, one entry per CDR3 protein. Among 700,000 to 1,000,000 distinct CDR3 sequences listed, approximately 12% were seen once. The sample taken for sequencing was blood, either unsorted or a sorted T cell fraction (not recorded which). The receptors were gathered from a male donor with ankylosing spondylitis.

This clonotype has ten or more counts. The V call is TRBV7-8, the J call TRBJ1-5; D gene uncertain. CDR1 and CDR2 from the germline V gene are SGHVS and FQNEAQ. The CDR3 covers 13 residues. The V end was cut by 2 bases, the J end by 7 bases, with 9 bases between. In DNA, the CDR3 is TGTGCCAGCAGCTTAAGCTATCTACAGCCCCAGCATTTT. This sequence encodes CASSLSYLQPQHF.

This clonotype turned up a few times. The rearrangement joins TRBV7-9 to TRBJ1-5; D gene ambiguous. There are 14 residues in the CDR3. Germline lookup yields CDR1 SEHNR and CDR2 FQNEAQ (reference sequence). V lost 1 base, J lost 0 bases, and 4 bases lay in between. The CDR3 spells CASSLGNSNQPQHF. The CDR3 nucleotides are TGTGCCAGCAGCTTAGGGAATAGCAATCAGCCCCAGCATTTT.

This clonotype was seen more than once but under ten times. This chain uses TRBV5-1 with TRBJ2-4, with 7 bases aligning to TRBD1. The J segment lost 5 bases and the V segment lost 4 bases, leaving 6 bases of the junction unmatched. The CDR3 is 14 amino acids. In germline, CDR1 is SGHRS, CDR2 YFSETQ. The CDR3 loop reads CASSAGQAENIQYF. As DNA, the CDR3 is TGCGCCAGCAGCGCCGGACAGGCCGAAAACATTCAGTACTTC.